This T cell receptor beta chain was sequenced for a study of CD8+ T cells in alopecia areata. Background on the study: A regimen of oral tofacitinib, 5 to 10 mg twice daily, was given to treated patients.

Specified treatment: oral pan-JAK inhibitor, 5-10 mg twice daily. Alopecia areata patients provided lesional scalp punch biopsies and peripheral blood, both collected for the study. The authors extracted RNA and reverse transcribed it into cDNA as the sequencing template. The assay was immunoSEQ multiplex PCR, and TCRdb's table has in-frame clones only and misses some. The data contain 150,000 to 250,000 clones, over 45% of them singletons. The CDR3 totals 15 residues. Germline V gives CDR1 SEHNR, CDR2 FQNEAQ (reference sequence). V was pared by 0 bases and J by 1 base, with 9 bases between. General study results and limits: Baseline CD8+ expansion's link to response remains uncertain, as there was one nonresponder. Scalp data also include sequences from resident alphabeta T cells of normal skin.

This clone was recorded a few times. Its target is unknown. V usage is TRBV7-9 and J usage is TRBJ2-5; unclear D gene. Sample: CD4+ T cells sorted from blood, taken at week 24, from a patient treated with tofacitinib. The source is a human donor with alopecia areata. The chain's CDR3 is CASSLATLLQETQYF. The CDR3 DNA sequence: TGTGCCAGCAGCTTAGCGACCCTGCTCCAAGAGACCCAGTACTTC. The entire variable domain, with the rest obtained from reference TRBV7-9 and TRBJ2-5, is as follows: DTGVSQNPRHKITKRGQNVTFRCDPISEHNRLYWYRQTLGQGPEFLTYFQNEAQLEKSRLLSDRFSAERPKGSFSTLEIQRTEQGDSAMYLCASSLATLLQETQYFGPGTRLLVL.